Listed below are T cell receptor beta chains from one sample, sequenced in a study of cytomegalovirus exposure and HLA in healthy donors. The method was immunoSEQ multiplex PCR; TCRdb's version includes in-frame clones alone and lacks a portion of them. Recorded for this sample: around 200,000 clones. Sequencing used PBMCs. The receptors were gathered from a woman aged 25-40 years in good health and CMV-seropositive. Both conserved end residues are part of each CDR3. D genes are given only for firm matches.

V gene: TRBV7-8; J gene: TRBJ2-1; D gene: TRBD2; CDR3 DNA: TGTGCCAGCTTGGGTGCGGGGGGGATAACAAATGAGCAGTTCTTC; CDR3 protein: CASLGAGGITNEQFF
V gene: TRBV14; J gene: TRBJ2-3; D gene: TRBD1; CDR3 DNA: TGTGCCAGCAACAGGGGAAGCACAGATACGCAGTATTTT; CDR3 protein: CASNRGSTDTQYF
V gene: TRBV5-1; J gene: TRBJ2-3; D gene: TRBD2; CDR3 DNA: TGCGCCAGCAGCTTGGCGGTAGCGGGGGATTCAGATACGCAGTATTTT; CDR3 protein: CASSLAVAGDSDTQYF
V gene: TRBV7-2; J gene: TRBJ2-7; D gene: NA; CDR3 DNA: TGTGCCAGCAGCTTATTGGGGGGAGTGGGTGCGGAGCAGTACTTC; CDR3 protein: CASSLLGGVGAEQYF
V gene: TRBV7-2; J gene: TRBJ1-1; D gene: NA; CDR3 DNA: TGTGCCAGCAGCTTAGTTCGGGAGTTCGCTTTCTTT; CDR3 protein: CASSLVREFAFF
V gene: TRBV29-1; J gene: TRBJ1-1; D gene: NA; CDR3 DNA: TGCAGCGTTGTGGGGCCCGGGACTAACACTGAAGCTTTCTTT; CDR3 protein: CSVVGPGTNTEAFF
V gene: TRBV2; J gene: TRBJ2-1; D gene: TRBD2; CDR3 DNA: TGTGCCAGCAGGGCCGGGACTAGCGGGAGAGTCCATGAGCAGTTCTTC; CDR3 protein: CASRAGTSGRVHEQFF
V gene: TRBV6-6; J gene: TRBJ1-5; D gene: NA; CDR3 DNA: TGTGCCAGCAGACATCAGTCGTCTAGCAATCAGCCCCAGCATTTT; CDR3 protein: CASRHQSSSNQPQHF
V gene: TRBV13; J gene: TRBJ2-7; D gene: TRBD2; CDR3 DNA: TGTGCCAGCACCCCGGGAGGGGATATCCACGAGCAGTACTTC; CDR3 protein: CASTPGGDIHEQYF
V gene: TRBV5-1; J gene: TRBJ2-5; D gene: NA; CDR3 DNA: TGCGCCAGCAGCTTGGCATCGACACCCCAAGAGACCCAGTACTTC; CDR3 protein: CASSLASTPQETQYF
V gene: TRBV4-1; J gene: TRBJ1-5; D gene: NA; CDR3 DNA: TGCGCCAGCAGCCATGACCCAGGTTCTCCCCAGCATTTT; CDR3 protein: CASSHDPGSPQHF
V gene: TRBV11-2; J gene: TRBJ1-4; D gene: NA; CDR3 DNA: TGTGCCAGCAGCTTAGTTGGAGGAACTAATGAAAAACTGTTTTTT; CDR3 protein: CASSLVGGTNEKLFF
V gene: TRBV30; J gene: TRBJ1-6; D gene: TRBD1; CDR3 DNA: TGTGCCTGGGACAGGGGTGAGTCACCCCTCCACTTT; CDR3 protein: CAWDRGESPLHF
V gene: TRBV9; J gene: TRBJ1-2; D gene: NA; CDR3 DNA: TGTGCCAGCAGCGTCGACAGAAACTATGGCTACACCTTC; CDR3 protein: CASSVDRNYGYTF
V gene: TRBV5-1; J gene: TRBJ1-2; D gene: NA; CDR3 DNA: TGCGCCAGCAGCTCACAGGGTTATGGCTACACCTTC; CDR3 protein: CASSSQGYGYTF
V gene: TRBV18; J gene: TRBJ1-1; D gene: NA; CDR3 DNA: TGTGCCAGCTCCCCGCGGTGGACTGAAGCTTTCTTT; CDR3 protein: CASSPRWTEAFF
V gene: TRBV25-1; J gene: TRBJ2-1; D gene: TRBD1; CDR3 DNA: TGTGCCAGCAGTGACAGGGGGCTTGGAAGGAATGAGCAGTTCTTC; CDR3 protein: CASSDRGLGRNEQFF
V gene: TRBV10-3; J gene: TRBJ2-7; D gene: TRBD2; CDR3 DNA: TGTGCCATCTCCTCGTTAGTAGCGGGAGTAGGAGAGCAGTACTTC; CDR3 protein: CAISSLVAGVGEQYF
V gene: TRBV2; J gene: TRBJ1-1; D gene: NA; CDR3 DNA: TGTGCCAGCAGTGAATCTAGGGAGAGCACTGAAGCTTTCTTT; CDR3 protein: CASSESRESTEAFF
V gene: TRBV4-2; J gene: TRBJ2-5; D gene: TRBD2; CDR3 DNA: TGTGCCAGCAGCCAAGGCGGACTAGCGAAAGAGACCCAGTACTTC; CDR3 protein: CASSQGGLAKETQYF
V gene: TRBV29-1; J gene: TRBJ2-6; D gene: TRBD2; CDR3 DNA: TGCAGCGTTGAGGGAGGGACTGGGGCCAACGTCCTGACTTTC; CDR3 protein: CSVEGGTGANVLTF
V gene: TRBV27; J gene: TRBJ1-4; D gene: NA; CDR3 DNA: TGTGCCAGCAGTGGGGGGGCCGGTAGTGAAAAACTGTTTTTT; CDR3 protein: CASSGGAGSEKLFF
V gene: TRBV7-8; J gene: TRBJ2-7; D gene: TRBD2; CDR3 DNA: TGTGCCAGCAGCTTATTAAAGCGGGAAGAACAGTACTTC; CDR3 protein: CASSLLKREEQYF
V gene: TRBV5-1; J gene: TRBJ1-3; D gene: NA; CDR3 DNA: TGCGCCAGCAGACCTACCTTACAGGGTGCTGGAAACACCATATATTTT; CDR3 protein: CASRPTLQGAGNTIYF
V gene: TRBV18; J gene: TRBJ1-1; D gene: NA; CDR3 DNA: TGTGCCAGCACCGGGCCTGAGGGCACTGAAGCTTTCTTT; CDR3 protein: CASTGPEGTEAFF
V gene: TRBV5-6; J gene: TRBJ1-2; D gene: TRBD1; CDR3 DNA: TGTGCCAGCAGCTTGCCGGACAGGGGGCAGACCTTC; CDR3 protein: CASSLPDRGQTF
V gene: TRBV5-4; J gene: TRBJ1-2; D gene: NA; CDR3 DNA: TGTGCCAGCAGGTCCTCGACAGGCTGGGGCTATGGCTACACCTTC; CDR3 protein: CASRSSTGWGYGYTF
V gene: TRBV10-2; J gene: TRBJ2-1; D gene: TRBD2; CDR3 DNA: TGCGCCAGCAGTGAGTCGATGAGCGGGGGACACAATGAGCAGTTCTTC; CDR3 protein: CASSESMSGGHNEQFF
V gene: TRBV5-1; J gene: TRBJ2-1; D gene: NA; CDR3 DNA: TGCGCCAGCAGCTTGCCGGAGATCAATGAGCAGTTCTTC; CDR3 protein: CASSLPEINEQFF
V gene: TRBV15; J gene: TRBJ2-7; D gene: NA; CDR3 DNA: TGTGCCACCAGCAGAGGTGGCGGGTCAAGCTCCTACGAGCAGTACTTC; CDR3 protein: CATSRGGGSSSYEQYF
V gene: TRBV7-9; J gene: TRBJ1-6; D gene: TRBD1; CDR3 DNA: TGTGCCAGCAGCTTTGGGGACAGGGGTTCACCCCTCCACTTT; CDR3 protein: CASSFGDRGSPLHF